One sample yielded the 18 T cell receptor beta chains listed below, sequenced in a study of T cell repertoires in cytomegalovirus infection. TCRdb used MiXCR to reprocess the reads, holding one entry per CDR3 protein. Here the sample spans some 350,000 distinct CDR3 sequences, almost 30% being singletons. These receptors have no known antigen. Specimen: cultured PBMCs, collected from culture after CMV antigen stimulation. The receptor source for this set is a human donor in good health (CMV status not recorded). Some clones in this sample may be carry-over from other donors' samples.

The table lists this clonotype with a few counts. The gene calls are TRBV7-3 and TRBJ2-3; D not certain. The CDR3 spans 14 residues. CDR1 and CDR2 (germline): SGHTA, FQGTGA. Trimming removed 2 bases from V and 4 bases from J, with 10 bases in between. The CDR3 sequence is CASSLASAADTQYF. The CDR3 bases are TGTGCCAGCAGCTTAGCTTCGGCGGCAGATACGCAGTATTTT.

V and J are TRBV2 and TRBJ1-1; 9 bases agree with TRBD1. Germline CDR1 SNHLY, CDR2 FYNNEI. With V trimmed by 4 bases and J by 4 bases, 4 bases remained unmatched. This CDR3 is 14 amino acids long. CDR3 sequence (DNA): TGTGCCAGCAGTGGGGACAGGGTGGCCACTGAAGCTTTCTTT. This codes for CASSGDRVATEAFF.

Only a few counts were recorded for this clonotype. The chain couples TRBV29-1 to TRBJ2-3; D call uncertain. Trimming took 4 bases from V and 5 from J, leaving 13 bases between them. In germline, CDR1 is SQVTM, CDR2 ANQGSEA. This CDR3 is 13 amino acids long. In nucleotides, the CDR3 is TGCAGCGTTGGAAGGGTCCGGAGAGATACGCAGTATTTT. It specifies CSVGRVRRDTQYF.

There are a few counts of this clonotype. The J gene is TRBJ2-1, the V gene TRBV5-5; 9 bases are shared with TRBD1. From germline, CDR1 is SGHKS and CDR2 YYEKEE (reference sequence). The CDR3 consists of 15 residues. V dropped 5 bases and J dropped 4; count of bases not matched to a gene: 7. CDR3 bases: TGTGCCAGCAGGGGGGGACAGGGTATTTACAATGAGCAGTTCTTC. Its translation: CASRGGQGIYNEQFF.

Many counts were recorded for this clonotype. The V gene is TRBV7-2, the J gene TRBJ2-1; D ambiguous. Germline loops: CDR1 SGHTA, CDR2 FQGNSA. The V gene lost 6 bases and the J gene lost 4 bases, with 7 bases spanning the gap. The length of the CDR3 is 12 residues. CDR3 in amino acids: CASRKNYNEQFF. The CDR3 coding sequence is TGTGCCAGCAGAAAGAATTACAATGAGCAGTTCTTC.

V usage is TRBV7-8 and J usage is TRBJ1-3; 7 bases map to TRBD1. The CDR3 totals 15 residues. The trim removed 7 bases at V and 9 bases at J, leaving 15 bases unmatched. Per the germline V gene, CDR1 is SGHVS and CDR2 is FQNEAQ. Here the CDR3 reads CASTLGPGQTFTIYF. Here the CDR3 DNA reads TGTGCCAGCACCCTGGGACCGGGACAGACTTTCACCATATATTTT. Full variable domain (outside the CDR3, taken from reference TRBV7-8 and TRBJ1-3): GAGVSQSPRYKVAKRGQDVALRCDPISGHVSLFWYQQALGQGPEFLTYFQNEAQLDKSGLPSDRFFAERPEGSVSTLKIQRTQQEDSAVYLCASTLGPGQTFTIYFGEGSWLTVV.

In its sample, this clonotype was seen a few times. This chain links TRBV4-2 with TRBJ2-5, with unresolved D. The germline CDR1 and CDR2 sequences are LGHNA and YNFKEQ. V lost 0 bases and J 5 bases, leaving 4 bases between the germline ends. This CDR3 is built from 12 residues. CDR3 region: CASSQDRETQYF. The DNA of the CDR3 is TGTGCCAGCAGCCAAGATCGGGAGACCCAGTACTTC.

This clonotype was seen a few times. V and J are TRBV6-5 and TRBJ2-1, with no clear D. The CDR3 is 16 amino acids. V was clipped by 0 bases and J by 2 bases, with 11 bases between them. Germline CDR1 is MNHEY and CDR2 is SVGAGI. The CDR3 bases are TGTGCCAGCAGTTACTCGGTAGCCCGGCCCTACAATGAGCAGTTCTTC. This encodes CASSYSVARPYNEQFF.

This clonotype was observed a few times. This chain joins TRBV27 and TRBJ2-1, with 12 bases lining up with TRBD2. Germline-derived CDR1 and CDR2 are MNHEY and SMNVEV (reference sequence). The CDR3 runs to 19 residues. V was pared by 2 bases and J by 0 bases, with 8 bases of the junction left unmatched. In nucleotides, the CDR3 is TGTGCCAGCAGTTTACGACTAGCGGGAGCTTCGAGCTCCTACAATGAGCAGTTCTTC. Amino acid sequence: CASSLRLAGASSSYNEQFF.

V is TRBV14 and J is TRBJ1-2; 8 positions agree with TRBD1. The CDR3 covers 14 residues. Germline CDR1 is SGHDN and CDR2 is FVKESK. The V and J ends lost 1 base and 7 bases, in that order; junction bases with no gene match: 5. CDR3 in amino acids: CASSQGGQGIGYTF. In DNA form, the CDR3 reads TGTGCCAGCAGCCAAGGAGGACAGGGTATTGGCTACACCTTC.

This clonotype came up a few times. The rearrangement uses TRBV20-1 and TRBJ2-5; TRBD1 matches 10 bases. This CDR3 comprises 14 residues. V lost 5 bases and J lost 4; bases outside the gene matches: 7. Germline values: CDR1 DFQATT, CDR2 SNEGSKA (reference sequence). CDR3 amino acids: CSAGRDRGGETQYF. The CDR3 region has the DNA TGCAGTGCTGGCCGGGACAGGGGTGGAGAGACCCAGTACTTC.

J is TRBJ2-1 and V is TRBV12-3 or TRBV12-4; no reliable D call. The CDR3 covers 12 residues. V was trimmed by 4 bases and J by 11 bases, leaving 12 bases between them. CDR3 coding DNA: TGTGCCAGCAGTTCTATCACGGATAAGCAGTTCTTC. Translating gives CASSSITDKQFF.

This sequence joins TRBV19 and TRBJ2-2; 8 nucleotides agree with TRBD2. The junction had 24 bases not matched to a gene; V was cut back by 4 bases and J by 5 bases. The germline V gene has CDR1 LNHDA and CDR2 SQIVND (reference sequence). This CDR3 has 21 amino acids. The DNA for the CDR3 is TGTGCCAGTAGTACCGCCCGGCGATGGGCAGCAGCGGGAGCTGGAACCGGGGAGCTGTTTTTT. It encodes CASSTARRWAAAGAGTGELFF.

CDR3 coding DNA: TGTGCCATCGCAAGCGGTACTCAAGAGACCCAGTACTTC. It codes for CAIASGTQETQYF. J is TRBJ2-5 and V is TRBV10-3, with D possibly matching TRBD2 (5 bases). The CDR3 has 13 amino acids. CDR1 ENHRY and CDR2 SYGVKD come from the germline V gene. Trimming took 8 bases from V and 2 from J, leaving 12 bases between them.

The chain combines TRBV7-2 with TRBJ1-3; perhaps TRBD1 as D (6 bases). Per germline, CDR1 SGHTA and CDR2 FQGNSA. V was clipped by 3 bases and J by 4 bases, with 13 bases between them. There are 15 residues in the CDR3. CDR3 amino acids: CASSFYREPGNTIYF. In DNA form, the CDR3 reads TGTGCCAGCAGCTTCTACAGGGAACCGGGAAACACCATATATTTT.

This clonotype was counted only a few times. V and J are TRBV6-1 and TRBJ1-1; 7 nucleotides match TRBD1. V dropped 2 bases and J dropped 7; count of bases not matched to a gene: 13. Germline V lookup: CDR1 MNHNS, CDR2 SASEGT. This CDR3 has 16 amino acids. The CDR3 DNA follows: TGTGCCAGCAGTGAAACAATGGACAGGCGGGAAGGTGAAGCTTTCTTT. Amino acids: CASSETMDRREGEAFF.

This clonotype was detected only a few times. The rearrangement links TRBV12-5 to TRBJ1-2; TRBD1 agrees at 10 bases. The CDR3 length is 17 residues. The J segment lost 2 bases and the V segment lost 2 bases, leaving 8 bases of the junction unmatched. Germline CDR1 and CDR2: LGHNT and FRNRAP. The CDR3 DNA reads as TGTGCTAGTGGTTTGAACGACAGGGGGCTATTGAACTATGGCTACACCTTC. This encodes CASGLNDRGLLNYGYTF.

The chain carries TRBV19 and TRBJ2-3; the D gene is possibly TRBD2 (6 bases). CDR1 and CDR2 from the germline V gene are LNHDA and SQIVND (reference sequence). The CDR3 totals 16 residues. V lost 4 bases to trimming and J lost 1 base, with 15 bases between them. CDR3 DNA: TGTGCCAGTAGTAGAGGAGGGGCTAGCCGCACAGATACGCAGTATTTT. This encodes CASSRGGASRTDTQYF.